This T cell receptor (beta chain) was sequenced in a study of blood T cell repertoires in COVID-19. About the study: The United States, Italy and Spain supplied acute and convalescent COVID-19 samples. Nucleic acid was either cDNA or gDNA, and it came from T cells, B-cell-depleted T cells, or PBMCs.

CDR1 and CDR2 from the germline V gene are MNHEY and SMNVEV (reference sequence). V gave up 4 bases and J gave up 4 bases; unmatched junction bases: 8. This CDR3 has 17 amino acids. As originally analysed: Reference gene primer amplification gave nucleated cell count estimates. TCRdb keeps only in-frame clones here, not all; method: immunoSEQ multiplex PCR. Clone size and the V and J calls come from that table; the DNA yielded D and trimming. There are 45,000 to 65,000 clones in the sample; 75% to 85% occur only once, and approximately 16% lies in the top ten. Sequenced: peripheral blood. The chain couples TRBV27 to TRBJ2-2; 11 nucleotides align to TRBD2. This TCR came from a man aged 40-49 years with acute or convalescent COVID-19. As DNA, the CDR3 is TGTGCCAGCAGTTCCGGCGACGGACTAGCGGGCACCGGGGAGCTGTTTTTT. This gives the protein CASSSGDGLAGTGELFF.